The rows below give T cell receptor beta chains drawn from one sample of a study of PD-L1 blockade in urothelial cancer. Method: immunoSEQ multiplex PCR; TCRdb's copy keeps in-frame clones and lacks some. This table has more than 35,000 clones, around 80% appearing once. The sequencing used PBMCs, collected around atezolizumab (anti-PD-L1) treatment. These receptors were obtained from a man aged 55-75 years with urothelial cancer. The CDR3 runs from the conserved cysteine through the conserved F or W. The D gene is left open where the match is weak. Some rows have no size entry. The others give once, few or many, or a class for an expanded clone.

j_call d_call v_call clone_size cdr3_aa cdr3_nt
TRBJ2-1 TRBD2 TRBV19 NA CASSISEGLSGRGNEQFF TGTGCCAGTAGTATCAGTGAGGGGCTTAGCGGGAGGGGCAATGAGCAGTTCTTC
TRBJ1-5 TRBD1 TRBV28 once CASSSPAGTGFNQPQHF TGTGCCAGCAGTTCGCCCGCCGGGACAGGCTTCAATCAGCCCCAGCATTTT
TRBJ1-5 NA TRBV18 NA CASSPASGYSNQPQHF TGTGCCAGCTCACCAGCCTCAGGGTATAGCAATCAGCCCCAGCATTTT
TRBJ2-7 NA TRBV27 once CASSLMAGSYEQYF TGTGCCAGCAGTTTAATGGCGGGCTCCTACGAGCAGTACTTC
TRBJ2-7 TRBD1 TRBV29-1 NA CSVSRDRRSEQYF TGCAGCGTTAGCAGGGACAGGCGCTCCGAGCAGTACTTC
TRBJ2-4 TRBD1 TRBV13 NA CASSEQGAKNIQYF TGTGCCAGCAGCGAACAGGGGGCCAAAAACATTCAGTACTTC
TRBJ2-5 TRBD2 TRBV11-2 NA CASSLGAGAETQYF TGTGCTAGCAGCTTAGGCGCGGGAGCAGAGACCCAGTACTTC
TRBJ1-5 NA TRBV9 NA CASSPRGGPNQPQHF TGTGCCAGCAGCCCCCGTGGGGGCCCCAATCAGCCCCAGCATTTT
TRBJ1-5 TRBD1 TRBV30 few CAWSVSGGPQHF TGTGCCTGGAGTGTATCAGGGGGACCCCAGCATTTT
TRBJ1-5 NA TRBV6-1 NA CASSSSGGGQPQHF NA
TRBJ1-5 NA TRBV5-6 NA CASSLGPSENQPQHF TGTGCCAGCAGCTTGGGGCCGTCAGAAAATCAGCCCCAGCATTTT
TRBJ2-7 TRBD1 TRBV7-7 NA CASSPGTGTYEQYF TGTGCTAGCAGCCCCGGGACAGGGACCTACGAGCAGTACTTC
TRBJ2-3 NA TRBV6-6 NA CASSPGSGVSDTQYF TGTGCCAGCAGCCCGGGATCAGGAGTGTCAGATACGCAGTATTTT
TRBJ2-7 NA TRBV18 NA CASSPAGYSYEQYF TGTGCCAGCTCACCGGCAGGTTACTCCTACGAGCAGTACTTC
TRBJ2-1 TRBD2 TRBV28 NA CASSHNSGGRNEQFF TGTGCCAGCAGTCACAATAGCGGGGGGAGGAATGAGCAGTTCTTC
TRBJ2-1 TRBD2 TRBV5-6 once CASSLKGGGAKNEQFF TGTGCCAGCAGCTTGAAGGGCGGGGGGGCTAAAAATGAGCAGTTCTTC
TRBJ1-4 NA TRBV18 NA CASSPDIEEKLFF TGTGCCAGCTCACCTGATATCGAGGAAAAACTGTTTTTT
TRBJ2-7 TRBD2 TRBV27 NA CASSSHGTRVYEQYF TGTGCCAGCAGTTCCCACGGGACTAGAGTTTACGAGCAGTACTTC
TRBJ1-1 NA TRBV5-1 NA CASSLGQYAEAFF TGCGCCAGCAGCTTGGGACAGTACGCTGAAGCTTTCTTT
TRBJ2-7 TRBD1 TRBV29-1 once CSATGTESYEQYF TGCAGCGCCACCGGGACAGAGTCCTACGAGCAGTACTTC
TRBJ1-3 NA TRBV7-2 once CASSPPVYSGNTIYF TGTGCCAGCAGCCCGCCCGTCTACTCTGGAAACACCATATATTTT
TRBJ2-3 NA TRBV15 NA CATSRDRATDTQYF TGTGCCACCAGCAGAGACAGGGCCACAGATACGCAGTATTTT
TRBJ2-4 NA TRBV10-2 once CASSESVNIQYF TGCGCCAGCAGTGAATCCGTGAACATTCAGTACTTC
TRBJ1-2 NA TRBV14 NA CASSQGRLLGGYTF TGTGCCAGCAGCCAAGGACGTCTCCTCGGGGGCTACACCTTC
TRBJ2-7 NA TRBV7-2 NA CASSLLSEQYF TGTGCCAGCAGCCTCCTAAGCGAGCAGTACTTC
TRBJ2-7 NA TRBV28 NA CASKKREGAGRGYEQYF TGTGCCAGCAAAAAAAGAGAGGGGGCAGGGCGGGGCTACGAGCAGTACTTC
TRBJ2-7 NA TRBV10-1 NA CASSESSNTYEQYF TGCGCCAGCAGTGAGTCTAGTAATACCTACGAGCAGTACTTC
TRBJ2-1 NA TRBV18 NA CASSPQVSYNEQFF TGTGCCAGCTCACCCCAGGTGTCCTACAATGAGCAGTTCTTC
TRBJ2-7 TRBD1 TRBV7-8 NA CASSFQGAKVEQYF TGTGCCAGCAGCTTTCAGGGGGCCAAGGTCGAGCAGTACTTC
TRBJ2-1 TRBD1 TRBV19 NA CASSGRGYNEQFF TGTGCCAGCTCGGGCAGGGGGTACAATGAGCAGTTCTTC
TRBJ2-3 TRBD2 TRBV4-2 NA CASSHMTLLADTSTDTQYF TGTGCCAGCAGCCACATGACTTTACTAGCGGATACTAGCACAGATACGCAGTATTTT
TRBJ2-5 NA TRBV5-5 NA CASSLVVGGQETQYF TGTGCCAGCAGTCTCGTCGTGGGAGGCCAAGAGACCCAGTACTTC
TRBJ2-5 NA TRBV10-2 NA CASLLRPQETQYF TGCGCCAGCCTTTTGAGGCCACAAGAGACCCAGTACTTC
TRBJ2-3 TRBD2 TRBV29-1 NA CSVYLAGAFTDTQYF TGCAGCGTTTATTTAGCGGGAGCCTTCACAGATACGCAGTATTTT
TRBJ1-3 NA TRBV4-2 NA CASSRQGGTGNTIYF TGTGCCAGCAGCCGCCAGGGAGGTACTGGAAACACCATATATTTT
TRBJ2-3 NA TRBV18 few CASSPQDSVSDTQYF TGTGCCAGCTCACCCCAGGACAGCGTGTCAGATACGCAGTATTTT
TRBJ2-7 TRBD2 TRBV13 NA CASSLAGRGDSYEQYF TGTGCCAGCAGCTTAGCCGGGCGGGGGGACTCCTACGAGCAGTACTTC
TRBJ2-3 TRBD2 TRBV7-2 NA CASSPRGLAGGPADTQYF TGTGCCAGCAGCCCCAGGGGACTAGCGGGAGGGCCCGCAGATACGCAGTATTTT
TRBJ2-1 NA TRBV4-2 NA CASSREGGTRSYNEQFF TGTGCCAGCAGCAGAGAGGGGGGGACCCGGTCCTACAATGAGCAGTTCTTC
TRBJ2-7 TRBD1 TRBV11-2 NA CASRGTGAYEQYF TGTGCCAGCAGGGGGACAGGGGCCTACGAGCAGTACTTC
TRBJ2-7 TRBD1 TRBV6-6 NA CASSYSPGQGVEQYF TGTGCCAGCAGTTACTCGCCGGGACAGGGGGTCGAGCAGTACTTC
TRBJ1-3 TRBD1 TRBV28 NA CASTPGGAGNTIYF TGTGCCAGTACCCCAGGGGGCGCTGGAAACACCATATATTTT
TRBJ1-3 NA TRBV19 NA CASIQSGSGNTIYF TGTGCCAGTATCCAGTCAGGCTCTGGAAACACCATATATTTT
TRBJ2-2 NA TRBV2 NA CASSVLAGELFF TGTGCCAGCAGTGTACTGGCCGGGGAGCTGTTTTTT
TRBJ1-2 TRBD1 TRBV11-2 NA CASSSIRDRVYGYTF TGTGCCAGCAGCTCCATCCGGGACAGGGTTTATGGCTACACCTTC
TRBJ1-6 TRBD1 TRBV19 NA CASSSGTGRSPLHF TGTGCCAGTAGTTCCGGGACAGGGCGATCACCCCTCCACTTT
TRBJ1-4 NA TRBV7-2 NA CASSFGQPEKLFF TGTGCCAGCAGCTTCGGACAGCCTGAAAAACTGTTTTTT
TRBJ1-5 NA TRBV28 NA CASSFQFGANQPQHF TGTGCCAGCAGTTTTCAATTCGGAGCCAATCAGCCCCAGCATTTT